The rows below give T cell receptor beta chains drawn from one sample of a study of T cell responses to AZD1222 COVID-19 vaccine. The protocol was immunoSEQ multiplex PCR, while the TCRdb copy is restricted to in-frame clones and leaves out a portion. Among about 140,000 clones listed, approximately 92% were seen once. Sequencing used peripheral blood, obtained on day 0 of AZD1222 vaccination. These receptors all stem from an adult in good health. The CDR3 runs from the conserved cysteine through the conserved F or W. A D gene is named only where the DNA matches it firmly. A row's size may be missing; if present it is once, few, many or a size class.

TRBV6-5,once,TRBJ2-1,TRBD2,TGTGCCAGCACCCCGGGCGGGAGCAATGAGCAGTTCTTC,CASTPGGSNEQFF
TRBV6-5,NA,TRBJ1-1,NA,TGTGCCAGCAGTTACTCTGGGGGATCTGAAGCTTTCTTT,CASSYSGGSEAFF
TRBV4-1,NA,TRBJ1-6,NA,TGCGCCAGCAGCCAAGAATCACAGGGCCTGGGTCCCCTCCACTTT,CASSQESQGLGPLHF
TRBV7-9,NA,TRBJ1-5,NA,TGTGCCAGCAGCTCGGGCCCCGGCCGGCAGCCCCAGCATTTT,CASSSGPGRQPQHF
TRBV24-1,NA,TRBJ2-1,NA,TGTGCCACCAGGCAAACAGGGAATGAGCAGTTCTTC,CATRQTGNEQFF
TRBV15,NA,TRBJ2-2,NA,TGTGCCACCAGCAGAGGGGGTAACACCGGGGAGCTGTTTTTT,CATSRGGNTGELFF
TRBV4-2,NA,TRBJ1-4,NA,TGTGCCAGCAGCCGATCGGGAGGGAAGAATGAAAAACTGTTTTTT,CASSRSGGKNEKLFF
TRBV4-2,NA,TRBJ1-1,NA,TGTGCCAGCAGCCCAGGGGCGGACAATTTGAACACTGAAGCTTTCTTT,CASSPGADNLNTEAFF
TRBV12-5,NA,TRBJ1-4,TRBD1,TGTGCTAGTGCCCCGGACAGGTTGGTAGGAAAACTGTTTTTT,CASAPDRLVGKLFF
TRBV19,once,TRBJ1-5,TRBD1,TGTGCCAGTAGTACCCCAGGGGGCGGCAATCAGCCCCAGCATTTT,CASSTPGGGNQPQHF
TRBV24-1,NA,TRBJ2-1,NA,TGTGCCACCAGTGATGAAATGCCAGGGCATAGATTCTACAATGAGCAGTTCTTC,CATSDEMPGHRFYNEQFF
TRBV2,NA,TRBJ2-7,TRBD2,TGTGCCAGCAGTGAATCGGGGTATAGGATGGGGAGGGACGAGCAGTACTTC,CASSESGYRMGRDEQYF
TRBV6-5,NA,TRBJ1-5,TRBD1,TGTGCCAGCAGACGATACAGGGGGGGCAATCAGCCCCAGCATTTT,CASRRYRGGNQPQHF
TRBV4-3,NA,TRBJ1-5,NA,TGCGCCAGCAGCTACGACAGGCAGCTCAATCAGCCCCAGCATTTT,CASSYDRQLNQPQHF
TRBV6-2/TRBV6-3,NA,TRBJ2-1,TRBD2,TGTGCCAGCAGCACCCCGGGACTAGCGGGCTACAATGAGCAGTTCTTC,CASSTPGLAGYNEQFF
TRBV19,NA,TRBJ2-7,TRBD2,TGTGCCAGTAGTCGACAAGGGGCTAGCGGGAGGTACTCCTACGAGCAGTACTTC,CASSRQGASGRYSYEQYF
TRBV2,NA,TRBJ2-7,NA,TGTGCCAGCAGTGACGAGATCTCCTACGAGCAGTACTTC,CASSDEISYEQYF
TRBV2,NA,TRBJ2-5,TRBD1,TGTGCCAGCAGTGAAACTAGGACAGGCGAAGAGACCCAGTACTTC,CASSETRTGEETQYF
TRBV30,NA,TRBJ1-2,NA,TGTGCCTGGAATAGGGGAATCGACTGGGACGGCTACACCTTC,CAWNRGIDWDGYTF
TRBV27,NA,TRBJ1-5,NA,TGTGCCAGCAGCCCCAGGGGACATGGTCAGCCCCAGCATTTT,CASSPRGHGQPQHF
TRBV29-1,NA,TRBJ2-5,NA,TGCAGCGTGGGGGCCCGGGCCCAAGAGACCCAGTACTTC,CSVGARAQETQYF
TRBV2,NA,TRBJ1-3,NA,TGTGCCAGCAGTGCCCAACTCCTTTCTGGAAACACCATATATTTT,CASSAQLLSGNTIYF
TRBV29-1,NA,TRBJ1-6,TRBD1,TGCAGCGTTGGGACAGGGAACAATTCACCCCTCCACTTT,CSVGTGNNSPLHF
TRBV5-1,NA,TRBJ2-5,NA,TGCGCCAGCAGCTTATTCTCAGAAGAGACCCAGTACTTC,CASSLFSEETQYF
TRBV14,few,TRBJ2-7,NA,TGTGCCAGCAGGCTTTCGGGGTCGGGCTACGAGCAGTACTTC,CASRLSGSGYEQYF